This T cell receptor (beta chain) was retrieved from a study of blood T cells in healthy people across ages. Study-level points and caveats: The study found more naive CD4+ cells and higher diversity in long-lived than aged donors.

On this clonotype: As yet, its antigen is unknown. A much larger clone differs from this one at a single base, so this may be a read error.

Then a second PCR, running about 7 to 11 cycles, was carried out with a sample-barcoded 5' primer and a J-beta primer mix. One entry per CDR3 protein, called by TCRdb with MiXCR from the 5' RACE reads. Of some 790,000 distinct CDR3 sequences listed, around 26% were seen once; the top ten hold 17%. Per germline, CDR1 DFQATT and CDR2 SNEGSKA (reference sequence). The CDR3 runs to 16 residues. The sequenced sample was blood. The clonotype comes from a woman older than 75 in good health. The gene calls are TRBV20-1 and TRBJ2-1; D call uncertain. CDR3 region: CSASALQLLTYNEQSF. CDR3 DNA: TGCAGTGCTAGCGCTTTACAGCTGTTGACCTACAATGAGCAGTCCTTC.